This passage covers 5 T cell receptor beta chains from one sample sequenced in a study of vaccination and CD4 T cells after COVID-19. Oncomine TCR Beta short-read sequencing was applied to DNA from cultured CD4+ T cells. Each CDR3 protein is one row after TCRdb ran MiXCR on the PCR reads. The data hold about 26,000 distinct CDR3 sequences, with about 40% observed a single time. Time point meaning: late sampling 161 to 241 days after vaccination in three convalescent patients. Described treatment: roughly nine-day PBMC culture with coronavirus spike peptide pools or control peptides (ViraFEST assay). No antigen is known for these receptors. The specimen was CD4+ T cells from blood, cultured in vitro, collected about 7 months after SARS-CoV-2 vaccination. Every receptor here comes from a human donor who had recovered from COVID-19.

This clonotype came up a few times. The chain is built from TRBV27 and TRBJ2-1; no reliable D call. The V gene's germline CDR1 is MNHEY and CDR2 SMNVEV (reference sequence). V was trimmed by 5 bases and J by 6 bases, leaving 17 bases between them. The CDR3 covers 15 residues. The CDR3 coding sequence is TGTGCCAGCAGTCAAGGTTGGGCCCGGAGCAATGAGCAGTTCTTC. Its protein is CASSQGWARSNEQFF.

The table lists this clonotype with a few counts. The chain recombines TRBV20-1 with TRBJ2-1, with D hard to call. The V gene lost 2 bases and the J gene lost 9 bases, with 11 bases spanning the gap. Germline loops: CDR1 DFQATT, CDR2 SNEGSKA (reference sequence). The CDR3 is 12 amino acids. This chain's CDR3 is CSARPTRREQFF. In DNA form, the CDR3 reads TGCAGTGCTAGACCCACCCGTCGTGAGCAGTTCTTC.

The gene calls are TRBV7-3 and TRBJ2-3; a weak D match, TRBD2 (6 bases). This CDR3 has 16 amino acids. V lost 2 bases, J lost 8 bases, and 20 bases lay in between. Per germline, CDR1 SGHTA and CDR2 FQGTGA. DNA of the CDR3: TGTGCCAGCAGCTTATTGGGAGGAGAGGCTCCGGGTACGCAGTATTTT. This sequence encodes CASSLLGGEAPGTQYF.

This clonotype appeared a few times. CDR3 nucleotide sequence: TGCAGTGCTAGAGGACAGGGAGGGGCGAATCAGCCCCAGCATTTT. Its protein is CSARGQGGANQPQHF. V usage is TRBV20-1 and J usage is TRBJ1-5, with TRBD1 matching 7 bases. V dropped 1 base and J dropped 4; count of bases not matched to a gene: 7. The CDR3 has 15 residues. The germline V gene encodes CDR1 DFQATT and CDR2 SNEGSKA (reference sequence).

The chain combines TRBV28 with TRBJ2-5; D possibly corresponds to TRBD1 (6 bases). Germline V gene sequence: CDR1 MDHEN, CDR2 SYDVKM. There are 15 residues in the CDR3. Trimming cost V 10 bases and J 4 bases, with 22 bases left between them. Here the CDR3 DNA reads TGTGCCACCTTTGGACAGACAACCGGAGGAGAGACCCAGTACTTC. Residues: CATFGQTTGGETQYF. Variable domain in full (rest from reference TRBV28 and TRBJ2-5): DVKVTQSSRYLVKRTGEKVFLECVQDMDHENMFWYRQDPGLGLRLIYFSYDVKMKEKGDIPEGYSVSREKKERFSLILESASTNQTSMYLCATFGQTTGGETQYFGPGTRLLVL.